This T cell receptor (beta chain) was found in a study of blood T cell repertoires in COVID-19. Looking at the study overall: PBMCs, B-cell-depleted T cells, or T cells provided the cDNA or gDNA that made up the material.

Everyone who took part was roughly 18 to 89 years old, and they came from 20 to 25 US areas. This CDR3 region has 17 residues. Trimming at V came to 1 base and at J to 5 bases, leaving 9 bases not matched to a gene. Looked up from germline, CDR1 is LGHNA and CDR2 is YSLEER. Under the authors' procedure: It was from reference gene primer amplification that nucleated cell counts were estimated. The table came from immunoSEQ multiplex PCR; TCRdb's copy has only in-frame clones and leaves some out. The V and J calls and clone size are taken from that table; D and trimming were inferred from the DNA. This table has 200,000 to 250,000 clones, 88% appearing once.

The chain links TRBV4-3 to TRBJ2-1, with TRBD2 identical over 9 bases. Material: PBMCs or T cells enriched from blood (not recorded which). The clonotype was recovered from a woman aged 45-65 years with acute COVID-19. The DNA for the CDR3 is TGCGCCAGCAGCCAAGTCTCCGGATTAGCGGGGGACAATGAGCAGTTCTTC. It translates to CASSQVSGLAGDNEQFF.